This record concerns one T cell receptor (beta chain) sequence. A single count supports this clone. It has no known antigen specificity. No base qualities exist here, and no much larger clone lies one base off it. Collaborating institutions collected whole blood in K2EDTA tubes following their own protocols. For TCRbeta analysis, collaborators shipped samples as frozen whole blood, isolated PBMCs, or DNA extracted from either of those sample types. The immunoSEQ Assay, a bias-controlled multiplex PCR, was used to amplify TCRbeta CDR3 regions from genomic DNA. The original methods were these. Nucleated cell counts per sample were estimated from amplification of reference gene primers within the assay. To quantify the absolute abundance of each unique TCRbeta CDR3 rearrangement, sequence reads were collapsed and filtered. Productive Simpson clonality was computed per sample as the square root of Simpson's diversity index over productive rearrangements. TCRdb stores this immuneACCESS table with in-frame sequences only. Part of the clones is absent; in the studies checked, under half of the shortfall reflects unresolved V genes, and no reason is known for the rest. That table furnishes V, J and clone size, whereas the DNA furnished D and trimming. For this sample there are approximately 82,000 clones; 85% appear just once. Approximately 12% of the sample belongs to the ten largest clones.

CDR1 and CDR2, looked up from the germline V gene, are SGHTS and YDEGEE. At the junction V is shortened by 2 bases and J by 3 bases; bases outside the gene matches: 5. Including the terminal cysteine and phenylalanine, the CDR3 comprises 14 residues. Kept here is only the CDR3 DNA, which spans 42 bases and is read in frame from base 1. The sample is drawn from a study of blood T cell repertoires in COVID-19 (dated by TCRdb to the early 2020s). Describing the broader study: Collaborator samples came from the United States, Italy and Spain and covered acute and convalescent phases of COVID-19. The material from the prospective study consisted of cDNA or gDNA derived from T cells, B-cell-depleted T cells, or PBMCs. The dataset comprised deeply sampled blood TCRbeta repertoires from subjects exposed to, actively infected with, or recovered from COVID-19. The repertoires were released in a freely available public database intended as a resource for research on the immune response to SARS-CoV-2. The samples were drawn from two sources: the first 160 participants of the ongoing ImmuneRACE study, and fewer than 1,500 subjects contributed by 6 global collaborators. The sample metadata nearly always contained a de-identified subject ID, COVID-19 status, age in years and sex. Where available, HLA class I and class II types were taken from metadata supplied by the sample provider and were not determined by assay-based typing. What the study reported, not specific to this receptor: The amount of clinical and demographic metadata varied by source and participant and was provided uncurated.

The V and J segments used are TRBV5-8 and TRBJ2-7, and TRBD1 aligns with 7 junction nucleotides. The clonotype originates from a woman in her seventies with active or convalescent COVID-19. The material sequenced was peripheral blood. CDR3 protein: CASSLRTGGYEQYF. The DNA sequence reads TGTGCCAGCAGCTTACGGACAGGTGGCTACGAGCAGTACTTC.